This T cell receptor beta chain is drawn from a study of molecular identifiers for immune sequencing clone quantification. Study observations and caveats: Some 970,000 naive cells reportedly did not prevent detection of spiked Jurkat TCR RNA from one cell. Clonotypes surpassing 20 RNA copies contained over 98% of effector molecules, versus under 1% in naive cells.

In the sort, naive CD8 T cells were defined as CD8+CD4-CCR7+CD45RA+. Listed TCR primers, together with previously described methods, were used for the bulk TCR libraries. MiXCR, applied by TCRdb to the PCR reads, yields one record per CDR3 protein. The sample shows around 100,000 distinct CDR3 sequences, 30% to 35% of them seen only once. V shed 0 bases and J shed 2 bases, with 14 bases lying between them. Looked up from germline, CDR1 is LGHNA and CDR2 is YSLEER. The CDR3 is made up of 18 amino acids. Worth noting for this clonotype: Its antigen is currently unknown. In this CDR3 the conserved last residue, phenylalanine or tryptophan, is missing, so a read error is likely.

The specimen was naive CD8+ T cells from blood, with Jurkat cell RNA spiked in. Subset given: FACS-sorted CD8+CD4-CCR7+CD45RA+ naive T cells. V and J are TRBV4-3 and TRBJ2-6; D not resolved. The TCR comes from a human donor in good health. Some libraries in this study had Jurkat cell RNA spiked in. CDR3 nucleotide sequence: TGCGCCAGCAGCCAAGAAGGGCCGCTCGTTACTGGGGCCAACGTCCTGACTATC. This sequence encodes CASSQEGPLVTGANVLTI.